This passage covers 22 T cell receptor beta chains from one sample sequenced in a study of blood T cell repertoires in COVID-19. Method: immunoSEQ multiplex PCR; TCRdb's copy keeps in-frame clones and lacks some. The sample lists more than 200,000 clones, roughly 83% occurring once. Sequencing was performed on peripheral blood. All receptors come from a middle-aged man with acute or convalescent COVID-19.

J is TRBJ1-1 and V is TRBV5-1; D is ambiguous. The V gene lost 4 bases and the J gene lost 4 bases, with 11 bases spanning the gap. CDR1 and CDR2 (germline): SGHRS, YFSETQ. The CDR3 has 13 residues. DNA of the CDR3: TGCGCCAGCAGCGAAGCGGCGGCCACTGAAGCTTTCTTT. Translating it yields CASSEAAATEAFF. Supplemented by reference TRBV5-1 and TRBJ1-1, the full variable domain reads KAGVTQTPRYLIKTRGQQVTLSCSPISGHRSVSWYQQTPGQGLQFLFEYFSETQRNKGNFPGRFSGRQFSNSRSEMNVSTLELGDSALYLCASSEAAATEAFFGQGTRLTVV.

The V call is TRBV10-3, the J call TRBJ1-2; 9 nucleotides agree with TRBD1. Trimming took 9 bases from V and 6 from J; bases not matched to a gene: 11. Looked up from germline, CDR1 is ENHRY and CDR2 is SYGVKD. The CDR3 is 14 amino acids. CDR3 residues: CAIGDTGGGDGYTF. For the CDR3, the DNA is TGTGCCATAGGGGATACAGGGGGCGGAGATGGCTACACCTTC.

The genes are TRBV7-2 and TRBJ1-3, with D hard to call. Germline V CDR1 and CDR2: SGHTA, FQGNSA. The CDR3 consists of 14 residues. Trimming removed 2 bases at V and 1 base at J, with 6 bases between. CDR3 nucleotide sequence: TGTGCCAGCAGCTTATCCCCGTCTGGAAACACCATATATTTT. As protein: CASSLSPSGNTIYF.

The V call is TRBV4-3, the J call TRBJ2-7, with 9 bases lining up with TRBD2. CDR1 LGHNA and CDR2 YSLEER come from the germline V gene. This CDR3 is 17 amino acids long. The ends lost 4 bases at V and 3 bases at J; junction bases unmatched: 13. The CDR3 region is CASSPTIAGVNHYEQYF. CDR3 coding DNA: TGCGCCAGCAGCCCGACCATAGCGGGAGTAAACCACTACGAGCAGTACTTC.

J is TRBJ1-5 and V is TRBV19; D unclear. The CDR3 contains 12 residues. Germline V gene data show CDR1 as LNHDA and CDR2 as SQIVND (reference sequence). The germline V and J ends were trimmed by 7 bases and 0 bases, with 4 bases remaining between them. The CDR3 region has the DNA TGTGCCAGTACGGGTAGCAATCAGCCCCAGCATTTT. Encoded protein: CASTGSNQPQHF.

The rearrangement joins TRBV3-1 (or the pseudogene TRBV3-2) to TRBJ1-1; the D is unclear. Between the trimmed V and J ends, which lost 1 base and 5 bases, there was a span of 8 bases. The CDR3 extends over 13 amino acids. Germline V gene lookup returns CDR1 LGHDT and CDR2 YNNKEL (reference sequence). The CDR3: CASSQGGHTEAFF. The CDR3 coding sequence is TGTGCCAGCAGCCAAGGAGGGCATACTGAAGCTTTCTTT.

The table lists this clone with a count of one. V is TRBV5-1 and J is TRBJ2-3; weak D call: TRBD1 (5 bases). This CDR3 is 15 amino acids long. Looked up from germline, CDR1 is SGHRS and CDR2 is YFSETQ. V was shortened by 1 base and J by 5 bases, with 14 bases between the two germline ends. The CDR3 sequence is CASSLRAGKGDTQYF. The CDR3 DNA reads as TGCGCCAGCAGCTTGAGGGCAGGGAAGGGAGATACGCAGTATTTT.

This clone is a singleton in its sample. The V and J genes are TRBV18 and TRBJ2-5; TRBD1 is a possible D gene (6 bases). The CDR3 consists of 15 residues. CDR1 KGHSH and CDR2 LQKENI come from the germline V gene. Trimming shortened V by 6 bases and J by 2 bases, and 16 bases separated the two germline ends. The DNA for the CDR3 is TGTGCCAGCTCGCAAAACACAAGGGGGCAAGAGACCCAGTACTTC. Its translation: CASSQNTRGQETQYF.

The chain employs TRBV5-1 and TRBJ1-5; no reliable D call. The CDR3 contains 12 residues. Germline CDR1 and CDR2: SGHRS and YFSETQ. The V gene lost 6 bases and the J gene lost 7 bases, with 11 bases spanning the gap. The CDR3 coding sequence is TGCGCCAGCACGGGTGGACTGCAGCCCCAGCATTTT. It specifies CASTGGLQPQHF.

The V and J genes are TRBV3-1 (or the pseudogene TRBV3-2) and TRBJ1-2; 8 nucleotides line up with TRBD1. Germline CDR1 is LGHDT and CDR2 is YNNKEL (reference sequence). The trim removed 4 bases at V and 6 bases at J, leaving 7 bases unmatched. The CDR3 is 14 amino acids. The CDR3 nucleotides are TGTGCCAGCAGCCCTCTCTCAGGGGGCAATGGCTACACCTTC. Translating it yields CASSPLSGGNGYTF.

This chain links TRBV7-6 with TRBJ2-7; 8 bases fit TRBD1. The germline CDR1 and CDR2 sequences are SGHVS and FNYEAQ. With V trimmed by 5 bases and J by 4 bases, 13 bases remained unmatched. The CDR3 has 16 residues. CDR3 sequence reads: CASSIGQGPFTYEQYF. CDR3 DNA: TGTGCCAGCAGCATCGGACAGGGCCCCTTCACGTACGAGCAGTACTTC.

In this sample, this clone turned up a few times. The rearrangement joins TRBV7-3 to TRBJ1-2; possible D gene TRBD1, 5 bases. Germline loops: CDR1 SGHTA, CDR2 FQGTGA. V lost 2 bases and J lost 2, with 15 bases in between. This CDR3 is built from 16 residues. The CDR3, as DNA: TGTGCCAGCAGCTTATATGCCCGGGGGATCAACTATGGCTACACCTTC. The encoded protein is CASSLYARGINYGYTF.

The genes are TRBV6-2 or TRBV6-3 and TRBJ2-1; 8 bases map to TRBD1. The germline V gene has CDR1 MNHEY and CDR2 SVGEGT. The CDR3 runs 13 residues. V dropped 2 bases and J dropped 10; count of bases not matched to a gene: 4. The CDR3 sequence: CASSYPGTGEQFF. The CDR3, as DNA: TGTGCCAGCAGTTACCCGGGGACAGGCGAGCAGTTCTTC.

This clone was recorded a few times. This rearrangement joins TRBV19 to TRBJ1-2; D not resolved. The germline V gene encodes CDR1 LNHDA and CDR2 SQIVND (reference sequence). Trimming stripped 7 bases from V and 2 bases from J, with 14 bases between. The CDR3 consists of 14 residues. This CDR3 is CASTESLLNYGYTF. The CDR3 nucleotides read TGTGCCAGTACGGAGTCGTTACTGAACTATGGCTACACCTTC.

This rearrangement joins TRBV19 to TRBJ2-3; 9 bases map to TRBD2. Germline loops: CDR1 LNHDA, CDR2 SQIVND (reference sequence). CDR3 length: 14 amino acids. After removal of 1 base from V and 14 bases from J, the junction contained 10 bases not matched to a gene. The CDR3 reads CASSIGGRGALRYF. The CDR3, as DNA: TGTGCCAGTAGTATAGGCGGGAGGGGGGCCCTGCGGTATTTT.

The chain recombines TRBV3-1 (or the pseudogene TRBV3-2) with TRBJ2-7; TRBD1 is a possible D gene (6 bases). The length of the CDR3 is 13 residues. In germline, CDR1 is LGHDT, CDR2 YNNKEL (reference sequence). V shed 4 bases and J shed 3 bases, with 10 bases lying between them. The DNA of the CDR3 is TGTGCCAGCAGCCCAGGACAGTTCTACGAGCAGTACTTC. Translated, it gives CASSPGQFYEQYF.

CDR3 sequence (DNA): TGTGCCAGCAGCCAAGGGACTAGCGAAACAGATACGCAGTATTTT. It encodes CASSQGTSETDTQYF. V and J are TRBV4-2 and TRBJ2-3; 9 nucleotides agree with TRBD2. CDR3 length: 15 amino acids. Germline loops: CDR1 LGHNA, CDR2 YNFKEQ. J gave up 3 bases and V 1 base, and 2 bases lay outside the gene matches.

The V call is TRBV10-3, the J call TRBJ1-2; tentatively, D is TRBD1 (5 bases). Trimming removed 5 bases from V and 4 bases from J, with 14 bases in between. Per the germline V gene, CDR1 is ENHRY and CDR2 is SYGVKD. CDR3 length: 14 residues. For the CDR3, the DNA is TGTGCCATCAGTTCCCTACTCGACAGCTATGGCTACACCTTC. Encoded protein: CAISSLLDSYGYTF.

The chain joins TRBV5-1 to TRBJ2-3; TRBD2 matches at 11 bases. Germline V lookup: CDR1 SGHRS, CDR2 YFSETQ. The junction had 7 bases not matched to a gene; V was cut back by 4 bases and J by 0 bases. There are 17 residues in the CDR3. The DNA of the CDR3 is TGCGCCAGCAGCCCACTAGCGGGAGCATCTAGCACAGATACGCAGTATTTT. Translated: CASSPLAGASSTDTQYF.

The gene calls are TRBV5-6 and TRBJ1-2, with 8 bases lining up with TRBD1. Germline V gene lookup returns CDR1 SGHDT and CDR2 YYEEEE. Unmatched junction bases numbered 11, after V lost 1 base and J lost 3 bases. CDR3 size: 17 residues. The CDR3 DNA reads TGTGCCAGCAGCTTGAGTGGGGACAGGCGGAGTTACTATGGCTACACCTTC. This codes for CASSLSGDRRSYYGYTF.

The chain recombines TRBV7-2 with TRBJ2-4; 15 bases match TRBD2. CDR3 length: 15 amino acids. Losses at the gene ends were 4 bases for V and 12 bases for J; bases not matched to a gene: 7. Germline loops: CDR1 SGHTA, CDR2 FQGNSA. The CDR3: CASSSGLAGGLNQYF. CDR3 nucleotide sequence: TGTGCCAGCAGCTCGGGACTAGCGGGGGGTTTGAATCAGTACTTC.

V gene TRBV2 combines with J gene TRBJ2-3, with TRBD2 identical over 12 bases. With V trimmed by 6 bases and J by 6 bases, 19 bases remained unmatched. Germline V gives CDR1 SNHLY, CDR2 FYNNEI. CDR3 length: 19 amino acids. The CDR3 loop is CASSGSGTSGLISGDTQYF. CDR3 in DNA: TGTGCCAGCAGCGGCTCCGGGACTAGCGGGCTAATCTCAGGGGATACGCAGTATTTT.